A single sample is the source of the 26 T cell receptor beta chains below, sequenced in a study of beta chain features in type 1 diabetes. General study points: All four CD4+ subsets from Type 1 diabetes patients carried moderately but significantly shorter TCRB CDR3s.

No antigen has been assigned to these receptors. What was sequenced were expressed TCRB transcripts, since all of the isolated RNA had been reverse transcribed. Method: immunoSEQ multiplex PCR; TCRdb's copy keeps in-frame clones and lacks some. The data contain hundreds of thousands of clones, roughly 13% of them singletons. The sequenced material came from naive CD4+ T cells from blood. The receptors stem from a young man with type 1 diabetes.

The CDR3 region has the DNA TGCAGTGCTAGCGGGTCGGAGACCCAGTACTTC. Protein product: CSASGSETQYF. The chain uses TRBV20-1 and TRBJ2-5; the D is unclear. V lost 3 bases, J lost 5 bases, and 7 bases lay in between. The CDR3 is made up of 11 amino acids. Germline loops: CDR1 DFQATT, CDR2 SNEGSKA (reference sequence).

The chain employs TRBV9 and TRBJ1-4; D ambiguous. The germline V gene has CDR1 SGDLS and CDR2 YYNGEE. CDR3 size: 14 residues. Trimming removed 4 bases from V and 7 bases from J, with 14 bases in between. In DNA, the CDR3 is TGTGCCAGCAGCCCTCGTTTGGGGTTTGAAAAACTGTTTTTT. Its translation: CASSPRLGFEKLFF.

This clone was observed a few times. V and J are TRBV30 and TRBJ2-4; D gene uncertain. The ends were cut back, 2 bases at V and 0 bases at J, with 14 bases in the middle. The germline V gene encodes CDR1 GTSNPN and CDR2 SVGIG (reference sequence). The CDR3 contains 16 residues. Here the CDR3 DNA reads TGTGCCTGGAGTAGTGGCGGCCCCCTAGCCAAAAACATTCAGTACTTC. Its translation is CAWSSGGPLAKNIQYF.

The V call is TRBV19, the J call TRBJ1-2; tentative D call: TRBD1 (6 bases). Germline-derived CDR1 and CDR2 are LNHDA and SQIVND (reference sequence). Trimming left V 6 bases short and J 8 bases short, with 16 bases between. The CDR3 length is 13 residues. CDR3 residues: CASRTTGRSGYTF. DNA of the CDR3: TGTGCCAGTAGGACAACAGGGAGATCAGGCTACACCTTC.

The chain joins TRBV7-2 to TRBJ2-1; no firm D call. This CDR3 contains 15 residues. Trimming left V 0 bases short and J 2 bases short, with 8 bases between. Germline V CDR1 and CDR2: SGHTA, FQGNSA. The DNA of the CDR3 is TGTGCCAGCAGCTTAGCTGTGGCAGCCTACAATGAGCAGTTCTTC. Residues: CASSLAVAAYNEQFF.

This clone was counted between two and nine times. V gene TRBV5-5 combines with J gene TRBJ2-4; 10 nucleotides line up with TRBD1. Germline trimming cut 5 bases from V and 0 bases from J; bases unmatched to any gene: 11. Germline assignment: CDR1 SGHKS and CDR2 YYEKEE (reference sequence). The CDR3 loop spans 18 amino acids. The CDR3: CASSDWRGQGLAKNIQYF. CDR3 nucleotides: TGTGCCAGCAGTGACTGGCGGGGACAGGGGCTAGCCAAAAACATTCAGTACTTC.

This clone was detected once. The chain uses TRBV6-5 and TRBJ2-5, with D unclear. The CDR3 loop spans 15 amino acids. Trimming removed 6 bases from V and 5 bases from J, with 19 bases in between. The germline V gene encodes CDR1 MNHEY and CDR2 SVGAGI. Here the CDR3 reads CASSRISGRDETQYF. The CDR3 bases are TGTGCCAGCAGCCGGATTAGTGGGCGTGACGAGACCCAGTACTTC.

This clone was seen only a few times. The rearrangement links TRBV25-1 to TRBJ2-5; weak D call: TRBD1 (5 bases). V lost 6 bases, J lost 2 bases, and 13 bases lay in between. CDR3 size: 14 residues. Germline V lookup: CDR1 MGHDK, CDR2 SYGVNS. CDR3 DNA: TGTGCCAGCAGCCATACGACAGAACAAGAGACCCAGTACTTC. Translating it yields CASSHTTEQETQYF.

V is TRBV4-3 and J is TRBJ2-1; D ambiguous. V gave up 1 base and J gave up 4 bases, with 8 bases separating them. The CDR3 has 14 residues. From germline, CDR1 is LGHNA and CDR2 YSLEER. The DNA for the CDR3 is TGCGCCAGCAGCCAAGTAGGAGAATACAATGAGCAGTTCTTC. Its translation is CASSQVGEYNEQFF.

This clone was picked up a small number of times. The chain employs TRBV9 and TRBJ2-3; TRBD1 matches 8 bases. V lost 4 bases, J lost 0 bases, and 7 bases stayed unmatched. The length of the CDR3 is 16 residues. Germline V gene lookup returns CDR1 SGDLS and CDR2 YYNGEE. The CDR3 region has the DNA TGTGCCAGCAGCACCAGGACAGGGCACAGCACAGATACGCAGTATTTT. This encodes CASSTRTGHSTDTQYF.

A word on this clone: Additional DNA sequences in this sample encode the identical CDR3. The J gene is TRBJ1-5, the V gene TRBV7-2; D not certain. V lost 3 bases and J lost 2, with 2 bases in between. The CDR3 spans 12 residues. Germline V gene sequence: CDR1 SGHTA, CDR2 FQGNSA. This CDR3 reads CASSLGNQPQHF. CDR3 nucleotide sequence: TGTGCCAGCAGCTTGGGCAATCAGCCCCAGCATTTT.

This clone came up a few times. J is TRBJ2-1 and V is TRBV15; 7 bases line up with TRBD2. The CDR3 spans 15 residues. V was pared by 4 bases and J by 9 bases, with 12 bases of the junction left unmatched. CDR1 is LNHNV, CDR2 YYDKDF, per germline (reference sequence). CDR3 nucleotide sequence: TGTGCCACCAGCAACCCTAGCGGTCCGGTTAGTGAGCAGTTCTTC. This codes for CATSNPSGPVSEQFF. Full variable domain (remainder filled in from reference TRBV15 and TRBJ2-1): DAMVIQNPRYQVTQFGKPVTLSCSQTLNHNVMYWYQQKSSQAPKLLFHYYDKDFNNEADTPDNFQSRRPNTSFCFLDIRSPGLGDTAMYLCATSNPSGPVSEQFFGPGTRLTVL.

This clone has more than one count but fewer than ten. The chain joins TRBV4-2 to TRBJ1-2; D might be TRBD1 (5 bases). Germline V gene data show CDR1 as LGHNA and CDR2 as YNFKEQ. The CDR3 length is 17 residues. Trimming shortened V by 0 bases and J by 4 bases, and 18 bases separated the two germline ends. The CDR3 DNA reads TGTGCCAGCAGCCAAGACGTTGGGCAGGGAAATTCCTATGGCTACACCTTC. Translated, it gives CASSQDVGQGNSYGYTF.

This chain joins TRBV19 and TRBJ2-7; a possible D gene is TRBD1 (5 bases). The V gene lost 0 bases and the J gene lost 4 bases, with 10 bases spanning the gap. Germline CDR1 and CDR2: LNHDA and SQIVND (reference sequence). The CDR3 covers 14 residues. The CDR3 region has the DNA TGTGCCAGTAGTATAGATGGACCAGGGTACGAGCAGTACTTC. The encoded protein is CASSIDGPGYEQYF.

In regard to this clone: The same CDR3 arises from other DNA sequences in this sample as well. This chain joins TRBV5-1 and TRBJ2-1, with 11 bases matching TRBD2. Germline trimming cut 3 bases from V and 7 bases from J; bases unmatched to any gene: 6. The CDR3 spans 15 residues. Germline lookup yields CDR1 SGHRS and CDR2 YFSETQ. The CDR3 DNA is TGCGCCAGCAGCTCGGGGACTAGCGGAAATAATGAGCAGTTCTTC. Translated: CASSSGTSGNNEQFF.

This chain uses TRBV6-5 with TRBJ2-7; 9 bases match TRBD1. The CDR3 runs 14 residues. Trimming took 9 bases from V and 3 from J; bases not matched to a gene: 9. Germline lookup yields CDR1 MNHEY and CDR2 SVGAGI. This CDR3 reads CASNSGQGGYEQYF. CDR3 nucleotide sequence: TGTGCCAGTAACTCGGGACAGGGCGGCTACGAGCAGTACTTC.

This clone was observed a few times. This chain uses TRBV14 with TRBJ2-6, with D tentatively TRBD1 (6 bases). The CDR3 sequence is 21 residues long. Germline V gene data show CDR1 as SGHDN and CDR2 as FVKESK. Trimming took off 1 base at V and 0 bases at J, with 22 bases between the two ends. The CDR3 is CASSQVPIDRPISSGANVLTF. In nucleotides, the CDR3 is TGTGCCAGCAGCCAAGTGCCAATTGACAGGCCCATAAGCTCTGGGGCCAACGTCCTGACTTTC.

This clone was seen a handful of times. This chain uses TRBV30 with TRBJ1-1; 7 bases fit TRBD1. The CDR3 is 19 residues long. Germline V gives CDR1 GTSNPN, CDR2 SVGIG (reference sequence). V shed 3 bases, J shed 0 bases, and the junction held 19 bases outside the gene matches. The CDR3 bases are TGTGCCTGGAGAGGGGGGTACAGGGGATCTTGGGCAATGAACACTGAAGCTTTCTTT. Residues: CAWRGGYRGSWAMNTEAFF.

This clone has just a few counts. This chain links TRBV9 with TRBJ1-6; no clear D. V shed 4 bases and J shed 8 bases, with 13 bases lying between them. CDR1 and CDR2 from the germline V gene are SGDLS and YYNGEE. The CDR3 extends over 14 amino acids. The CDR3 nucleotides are TGTGCCAGCAGCCCCCGAGAAGGGTATTCACCCCTCCACTTT. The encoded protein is CASSPREGYSPLHF.

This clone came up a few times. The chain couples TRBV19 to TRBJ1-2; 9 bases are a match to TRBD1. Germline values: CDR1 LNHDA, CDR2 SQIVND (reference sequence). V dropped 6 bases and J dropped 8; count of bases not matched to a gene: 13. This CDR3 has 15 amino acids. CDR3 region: CASSKTLDRGRGYTF. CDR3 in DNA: TGTGCCAGTAGCAAGACCCTGGACAGGGGCCGGGGCTACACCTTC.

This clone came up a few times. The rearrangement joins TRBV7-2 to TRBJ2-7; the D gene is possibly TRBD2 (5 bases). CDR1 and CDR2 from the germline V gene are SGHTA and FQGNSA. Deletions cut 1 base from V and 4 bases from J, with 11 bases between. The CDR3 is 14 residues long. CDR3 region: CASSLEAGEYEQYF. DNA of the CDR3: TGTGCCAGCAGCTTAGAGGCCGGGGAATACGAGCAGTACTTC.

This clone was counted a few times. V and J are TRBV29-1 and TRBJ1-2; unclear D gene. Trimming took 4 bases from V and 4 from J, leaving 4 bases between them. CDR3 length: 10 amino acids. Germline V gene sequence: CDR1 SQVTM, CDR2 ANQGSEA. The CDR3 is CSVGLYGYTF. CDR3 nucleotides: TGCAGCGTTGGGCTCTATGGCTACACCTTC. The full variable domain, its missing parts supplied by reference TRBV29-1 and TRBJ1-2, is SAVISQKPSRDICQRGTSLTIQCQVDSQVTMMFWYRQQPGQSLTLIATANQGSEATYESGFVIDKFPISRPNLTFSTLTVSNMSPEDSSIYLCSVGLYGYTFGSGTRLTVV.

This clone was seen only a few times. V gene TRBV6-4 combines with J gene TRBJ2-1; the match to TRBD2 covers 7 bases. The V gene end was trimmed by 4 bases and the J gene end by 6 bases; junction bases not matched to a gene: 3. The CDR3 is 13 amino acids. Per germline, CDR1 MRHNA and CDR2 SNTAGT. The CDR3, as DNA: TGTGCCAGCAGTGGGCCGGGGGGCAATGAGCAGTTCTTC. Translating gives CASSGPGGNEQFF.

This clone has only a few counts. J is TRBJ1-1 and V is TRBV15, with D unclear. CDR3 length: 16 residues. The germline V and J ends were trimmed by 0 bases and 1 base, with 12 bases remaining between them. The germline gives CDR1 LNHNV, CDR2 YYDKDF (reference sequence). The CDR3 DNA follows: TGTGCCACCAGCAGAGAGTTGAGGTTGGAGAACACTGAAGCTTTCTTT. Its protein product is CATSRELRLENTEAFF. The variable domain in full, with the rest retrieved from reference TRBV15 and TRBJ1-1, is DAMVIQNPRYQVTQFGKPVTLSCSQTLNHNVMYWYQQKSSQAPKLLFHYYDKDFNNEADTPDNFQSRRPNTSFCFLDIRSPGLGDTAMYLCATSRELRLENTEAFFGQGTRLTVV.

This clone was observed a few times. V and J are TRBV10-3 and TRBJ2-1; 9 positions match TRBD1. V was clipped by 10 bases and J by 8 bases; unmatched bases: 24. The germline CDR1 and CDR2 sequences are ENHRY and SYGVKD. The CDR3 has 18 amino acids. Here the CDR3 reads CATQETGGAGSRSDEQFF. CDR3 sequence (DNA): TGTGCCACCCAAGAAACAGGGGGCGCGGGCTCCCGTTCGGATGAGCAGTTCTTC.

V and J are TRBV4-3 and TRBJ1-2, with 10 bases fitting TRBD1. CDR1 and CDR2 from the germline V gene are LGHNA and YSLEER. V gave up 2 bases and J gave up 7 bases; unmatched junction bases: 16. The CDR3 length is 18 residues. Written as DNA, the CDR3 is TGCGCCAGCAGCCAATCCTATCCCCGGGACAGGGGCTGGTTTGGCTACACCTTC. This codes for CASSQSYPRDRGWFGYTF.